Below, one T cell receptor (beta chain) is given with its context. The antigen is not known. Method: immunoSEQ multiplex PCR; TCRdb's copy keeps in-frame clones and lacks some. The sample lists more than 300,000 clones, about 86% occurring once. Noted treatment: around 19 received Ad26.COV2.S at low or high dose, single or two shots; 5 received placebo; per-sample allocation not given. Material that was analyzed had been drawn on day 63 after the first vaccine or placebo injection. This sample was included in a study of Ad26.COV2.S vaccination and SARS-CoV-2 variants. General observations from the study: Assessments of TCR breadth and depth may have underestimated the total T cell responses. Placebo recipients showed lower spike-specific TCR breadth than vaccinees.

Trimming shortened V by 3 bases and J by 1 base, and 1 base separated the two germline ends. The germline V gene has CDR1 SGHVS and CDR2 FQNEAQ. The CDR3 is 12 residues long. Sample: peripheral blood, taken in a trial of Ad26.COV2.S vaccine versus placebo. The TCR sequence derives from a person aged 18-65 years who received the Ad26.COV2.S COVID-19 vaccine or a placebo. The rearrangement uses TRBV7-8 and TRBJ1-3; D unresolved. CDR3 residues: CASSLSGNTIYF. CDR3 DNA sequence: TGTGCCAGCAGCTTGTCTGGAAACACCATATATTTT.